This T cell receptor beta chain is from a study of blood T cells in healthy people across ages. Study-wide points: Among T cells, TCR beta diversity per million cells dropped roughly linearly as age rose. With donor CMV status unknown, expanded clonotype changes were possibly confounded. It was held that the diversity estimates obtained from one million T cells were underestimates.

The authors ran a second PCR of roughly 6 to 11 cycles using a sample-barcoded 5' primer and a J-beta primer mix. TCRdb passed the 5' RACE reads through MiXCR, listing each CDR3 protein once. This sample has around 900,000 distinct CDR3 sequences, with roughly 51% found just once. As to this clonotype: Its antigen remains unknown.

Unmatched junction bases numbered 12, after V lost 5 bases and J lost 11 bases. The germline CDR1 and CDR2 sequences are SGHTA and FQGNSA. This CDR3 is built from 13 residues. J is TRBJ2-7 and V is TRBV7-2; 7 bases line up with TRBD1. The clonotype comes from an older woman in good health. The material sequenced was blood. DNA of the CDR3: TGTGCCAGCAGCCCCAAGGGGGCCGAGGCCAAGTACTTC. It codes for CASSPKGAEAKYF.